Following are 31 T cell receptor beta chains from one sample sequenced in a study of blood T cell repertoires in COVID-19. This table comes from immunoSEQ multiplex PCR, and its TCRdb copy is limited to in-frame clones, with some not included. Of roughly 260,000 clones detected, 80% to 90% appear once; the ten largest clones hold 2.6%. Material: PBMCs or T cells enriched from blood (not recorded which). Receptors originate from a woman in her twenties or thirties with acute COVID-19.

The gene calls are TRBV7-2 and TRBJ1-6; 8 nucleotides agree with TRBD1. The CDR3 is 14 amino acids. CDR1 is SGHTA, CDR2 FQGNSA, per germline. With 2 bases clipped from V and 8 bases from J, the junction kept 2 bases outside the gene matches. The CDR3 DNA follows: TGTGCCAGCAGCTTACAGGGGGCGGATTCACCCCTCCACTTT. Protein product: CASSLQGADSPLHF. Supplemented by reference TRBV7-2 and TRBJ1-6, the full variable domain reads GAGVSQSPSNKVTEKGKDVELRCDPISGHTALYWYRQSLGQGLEFLIYFQGNSAPDKSGLPSDRFSAERTGGSVSTLTIQRTQQEDSAVYLCASSLQGADSPLHFGNGTRLTVT.

The chain joins TRBV7-2 to TRBJ1-2; D is possibly TRBD1 (5 bases). The CDR3 totals 16 residues. V was trimmed by 5 bases and J by 7 bases, leaving 23 bases between them. Looked up from germline, CDR1 is SGHTA and CDR2 is FQGNSA. This CDR3 reads CASSPIGEAVGGGYTF. CDR3 sequence (DNA): TGTGCCAGCAGCCCGATTGGGGAGGCAGTGGGGGGTGGCTACACCTTC.

The rearrangement uses TRBV6-5 and TRBJ2-1; TRBD1 aligns across 9 bases. The germline gives CDR1 MNHEY, CDR2 SVGAGI. The junction had 2 bases not matched to a gene; V was cut back by 5 bases and J by 6 bases. This CDR3 region has 13 residues. CDR3 sequence: CASSLTGGNEQFF. In DNA, the CDR3 is TGTGCCAGCAGTCTGACAGGGGGCAATGAGCAGTTCTTC.

The CDR3 region is CASGLRGKEDTQYF. The CDR3 DNA reads TGTGCCAGCGGCCTGCGGGGGAAAGAAGATACGCAGTATTTT. The V gene is TRBV7-2, the J gene TRBJ2-3; 7 bases are shared with TRBD2. The V and J ends lost 8 bases and 5 bases, in that order; junction bases with no gene match: 10. CDR1 and CDR2 from the germline V gene are SGHTA and FQGNSA. The CDR3 spans 14 residues. Drawing the rest from reference TRBV7-2 and TRBJ2-3, the complete variable domain is GAGVSQSPSNKVTEKGKDVELRCDPISGHTALYWYRQSLGQGLEFLIYFQGNSAPDKSGLPSDRFSAERTGGSVSTLTIQRTQQEDSAVYLCASGLRGKEDTQYFGPGTRLTVL.

There are a few counts of this clone. V is TRBV4-3 and J is TRBJ2-6, with 7 bases matching TRBD2. Unmatched junction bases numbered 5, after V lost 2 bases and J lost 4 bases. This CDR3 contains 16 residues. Germline V gene sequence: CDR1 LGHNA, CDR2 YSLEER. Here the CDR3 DNA reads TGCGCCAGCAGCCAAATGGGGGGGGGAGGGGCCAACGTCCTGACTTTC. Translating it yields CASSQMGGGGANVLTF.

The chain combines TRBV7-9 with TRBJ2-1; possibly TRBD1 for D (5 bases). Germline assignment: CDR1 SEHNR and CDR2 FQNEAQ (reference sequence). This CDR3 region has 12 residues. V was pared by 2 bases and J by 8 bases, with 7 bases between. The CDR3 sequence is CASSLQGYEQFF. For the CDR3, the DNA is TGTGCCAGCAGCTTACAGGGCTATGAGCAGTTCTTC.

The rearrangement links TRBV6-1 to TRBJ1-2; maybe TRBD1 (6 bases). The CDR3 extends over 16 amino acids. Trimming pared 3 bases from V and 0 bases from J, leaving 14 bases between. Per germline, CDR1 MNHNS and CDR2 SASEGT. CDR3 sequence (DNA): TGTGCCAGCAGTGATATTACAGGGTTAGCTAACTATGGCTACACCTTC. It translates to CASSDITGLANYGYTF.

This sequence joins TRBV19 and TRBJ2-3; possibly TRBD2 for D (6 bases). Germline CDR1 and CDR2: LNHDA and SQIVND (reference sequence). The CDR3 totals 16 residues. V was clipped by 3 bases and J by 2 bases, with 15 bases between them. This CDR3 reads CASSIGGGGATDTQYF. The CDR3 nucleotides read TGTGCCAGTAGTATTGGTGGCGGCGGGGCCACAGATACGCAGTATTTT.

The chain recombines TRBV27 with TRBJ2-2, with 8 bases matching TRBD2. Germline V lookup: CDR1 MNHEY, CDR2 SMNVEV (reference sequence). The ends lost 2 bases at V and 1 base at J; junction bases unmatched: 0. The CDR3 is 15 amino acids. CDR3 DNA: TGTGCCAGCAGTTTACTAGCGGGGAACACCGGGGAGCTGTTTTTT. Encoded protein: CASSLLAGNTGELFF.

V is TRBV5-6 and J is TRBJ1-1; a weak D match, TRBD1 (5 bases). The CDR3 contains 17 residues. Per germline, CDR1 SGHDT and CDR2 YYEEEE. Trimming pared 0 bases from V and 0 bases from J, leaving 15 bases between. The CDR3: CASSLGVPGRMNTEAFF. In DNA form, the CDR3 reads TGTGCCAGCAGCTTGGGGGTTCCAGGGAGGATGAACACTGAAGCTTTCTTT.

Notes on this clone: The sample has other DNA sequences that encode this CDR3 too. V gene TRBV20-1 combines with J gene TRBJ1-1; no definite D call. The CDR3 contains 11 residues. V lost 6 bases to trimming and J lost 1 base, with 6 bases between them. Germline loops: CDR1 DFQATT, CDR2 SNEGSKA (reference sequence). The CDR3 loop is CSARQNTEAFF. Written as DNA, the CDR3 is TGCAGTGCCCGACAGAACACTGAAGCTTTCTTT.

This chain uses TRBV5-5 with TRBJ2-7; maybe TRBD1 (6 bases). This CDR3 spans 13 amino acids. Trimming stripped 5 bases from V and 3 bases from J, with 12 bases between. In germline, CDR1 is SGHKS, CDR2 YYEKEE (reference sequence). The CDR3 loop is CASSFLGGYEQYF. The CDR3 DNA reads as TGTGCCAGCAGTTTTCTAGGGGGCTACGAGCAGTACTTC. The full variable domain, in which reference TRBV5-5 and TRBJ2-7 provide the parts outside the CDR3, is DAGVTQSPTHLIKTRGQQVTLRCSPISGHKSVSWYQQVLGQGPQFIFQYYEKEERGRGNFPDRFSARQFPNYSSELNVNALLLGDSALYLCASSFLGGYEQYFGPGTRLTVT.

The chain couples TRBV7-2 to TRBJ1-2, with 8 bases matching TRBD1. CDR1 is SGHTA, CDR2 FQGNSA, per germline. The CDR3 covers 15 residues. V was clipped by 5 bases and J by 8 bases; unmatched bases: 13. The CDR3 DNA follows: TGTGCCAGCAGCACTACTACGACAGGGGCGGGCGGCTACACCTTC. It encodes CASSTTTTGAGGYTF.

This chain links TRBV6-5 with TRBJ1-3, with D perhaps matching TRBD1 (5 bases). This CDR3 spans 14 amino acids. CDR1 MNHEY and CDR2 SVGAGI come from the germline V gene. Deletions cut 6 bases from V and 4 bases from J, with 13 bases between. The CDR3 coding sequence is TGTGCCAGCAGAGCTGACAGTCCAGGAAACACCATATATTTT. Translation gives CASRADSPGNTIYF.

The chain carries TRBV5-1 and TRBJ2-2; 9 nucleotides align to TRBD1. The CDR3 extends over 14 amino acids. The V segment lost 4 bases and the J segment 8 bases; nucleotides outside the gene matches: 6. Germline CDR1 SGHRS, CDR2 YFSETQ. In DNA, the CDR3 is TGCGCCAGCAGCCCGGGACAGGGTTTGGGGGAGCTGTTTTTT. Amino acids: CASSPGQGLGELFF.

A remark on this clone: A junction end diverges from the germline sequence, so it may reflect a read error. This rearrangement joins TRBV6-2 or TRBV6-3 to TRBJ1-2; D is possibly TRBD1 (6 bases). Looked up from germline, CDR1 is MNHEY and CDR2 is SVGEGT. The CDR3 loop spans 11 amino acids. Written as DNA, the CDR3 is TGTGCCAGCAGCTCGGGACATCCACCTGCCTTC. This translates into CASSSGHPPAF.

This clone was found once. The V call is TRBV5-1, the J call TRBJ2-1; 8 bases fit TRBD1. This CDR3 spans 13 amino acids. Germline V gene lookup returns CDR1 SGHRS and CDR2 YFSETQ. Germline trimming cut 3 bases from V and 10 bases from J; bases unmatched to any gene: 6. The CDR3 region is CASSSDRGQEQFF. The CDR3 coding sequence is TGCGCCAGCAGCTCCGACAGGGGCCAAGAGCAGTTCTTC. The entire variable domain, with the rest obtained from reference TRBV5-1 and TRBJ2-1, is as follows: KAGVTQTPRYLIKTRGQQVTLSCSPISGHRSVSWYQQTPGQGLQFLFEYFSETQRNKGNFPGRFSGRQFSNSRSEMNVSTLELGDSALYLCASSSDRGQEQFFGPGTRLTVL.

V and J are TRBV7-9 and TRBJ2-7, with 9 positions matching TRBD2. The V gene end was trimmed by 1 base and the J gene end by 3 bases; junction bases not matched to a gene: 10. From germline, CDR1 is SEHNR and CDR2 FQNEAQ (reference sequence). The CDR3 covers 17 residues. CDR3 in amino acids: CASSLEERLAGIYEQYF. CDR3 in DNA: TGTGCCAGCAGCTTAGAAGAACGGCTAGCGGGGATCTACGAGCAGTACTTC. Variable domain in full (rest from reference TRBV7-9 and TRBJ2-7): DTGVSQNPRHKITKRGQNVTFRCDPISEHNRLYWYRQTLGQGPEFLTYFQNEAQLEKSRLLSDRFSAERPKGSFSTLEIQRTEQGDSAMYLCASSLEERLAGIYEQYFGPGTRLTVT.

A single count supports this clone. V gene TRBV24-1 combines with J gene TRBJ2-2; 8 positions match TRBD1. The CDR3 is made up of 14 amino acids. Trimming took 9 bases from V and 3 from J; bases not matched to a gene: 5. CDR1 is KGHDR, CDR2 SFDVKD, per germline. For the CDR3, the DNA is TGTGCCACCGCAATGACAGGGGACACCGGGGAGCTGTTTTTT. It codes for CATAMTGDTGELFF.

This chain joins TRBV7-9 and TRBJ2-3; no clear D gene. CDR1 is SEHNR, CDR2 FQNEAQ, per germline (reference sequence). CDR3 length equals 12 residues. Trimming removed 8 bases from V and 3 bases from J, with 9 bases in between. CDR3 in amino acids: CASGTETDTQYF. The CDR3 DNA reads as TGTGCCAGCGGCACAGAAACAGATACGCAGTATTTT.

The chain links TRBV4-1 to TRBJ1-6; the match to TRBD1 covers 11 bases. V shed 3 bases and J 7 bases; nucleotides not matched to a gene: 11. The CDR3 loop spans 18 amino acids. In germline, CDR1 is MGHRA, CDR2 YSYEKL. The CDR3 region has the DNA TGCGCCAGCAGCCACGATGAACGGACAGGGGGCCGGAATTCACCCCTCCACTTT. It codes for CASSHDERTGGRNSPLHF.

This chain connects TRBV19 to TRBJ1-6; D is undetermined. The V gene lost 3 bases and the J gene lost 13 bases, with 16 bases spanning the gap. This CDR3 region has 14 residues. Germline V CDR1 and CDR2: LNHDA, SQIVND (reference sequence). The chain's CDR3 is CASSITSEGTPLHF. CDR3 bases: TGTGCCAGTAGTATTACTTCGGAGGGAACCCCCCTCCACTTT.

This chain links TRBV29-1 with TRBJ1-4, with 8 bases that match TRBD1. The junction had 8 bases not matched to a gene; V was cut back by 7 bases and J by 4 bases. Looked up from germline, CDR1 is SQVTM and CDR2 is ANQGSEA. The CDR3 has 14 amino acids. The CDR3 region has the DNA TGCAGCGCCCGACAGGGGCCCGGTAATGAAAAACTGTTTTTT. This gives the protein CSARQGPGNEKLFF.

The chain joins TRBV3-1 (or the pseudogene TRBV3-2) to TRBJ1-3, with D perhaps matching TRBD1 (5 bases). This CDR3 comprises 20 residues. Germline V gene lookup returns CDR1 LGHDT and CDR2 YNNKEL (reference sequence). Trimming pared 0 bases from V and 2 bases from J, leaving 23 bases between. For the CDR3, the DNA is TGTGCCAGCAGCCAAGATTTGGGCAGGGCCAACATCTCCCCTGGAAACACCATATATTTT. This encodes CASSQDLGRANISPGNTIYF.

DNA of the CDR3: TGTGCCAGCATTCCAGGGTTAGATACGCAGTATTTT. It codes for CASIPGLDTQYF. This rearrangement joins TRBV2 to TRBJ2-3, with D perhaps TRBD1 (5 bases). Germline V CDR1 and CDR2: SNHLY, FYNNEI. The CDR3 has 12 amino acids. The germline V and J ends were trimmed by 7 bases and 5 bases, with 10 bases remaining between them.

V usage is TRBV5-1 and J usage is TRBJ1-1; a possible D gene is TRBD1 (5 bases). Trimming stripped 4 bases from V and 6 bases from J, with 19 bases between. From germline, CDR1 is SGHRS and CDR2 YFSETQ. This CDR3 is built from 15 residues. The CDR3 nucleotides are TGCGCCAGCAGCCCCCCGACAGTCGGTTACTCTGAAGCTTTCTTT. It yields the protein CASSPPTVGYSEAFF.

The count of this clone is one. The chain carries TRBV18 and TRBJ1-6; 9 nucleotides line up with TRBD1. Germline V gives CDR1 KGHSH, CDR2 LQKENI. This CDR3 has 15 residues. V gave up 6 bases and J gave up 6 bases; unmatched junction bases: 6. In DNA form, the CDR3 reads TGTGCCAGCTCGCCCGGACAGGGGAGTAATTCACCCCTCCACTTT. As protein: CASSPGQGSNSPLHF. The full variable domain, with the rest looked up from reference TRBV18 and TRBJ1-6, is NAGVMQNPRHLVRRRGQEARLRCSPMKGHSHVYWYRQLPEEGLKFMVYLQKENIIDESGMPKERFSAEFPKEGPSILRIQQVVRGDSAAYFCASSPGQGSNSPLHFGNGTRLTVT.

The chain has TRBV12-3 or TRBV12-4 and TRBJ1-2, with a tentative D call TRBD1 (5 bases). The V gene lost 3 bases and the J gene lost 2 bases, with 7 bases spanning the gap. CDR3 length: 13 residues. For the CDR3, the DNA is TGTGCCAGCAGTTTGACAGAGAACTATGGCTACACCTTC. It encodes CASSLTENYGYTF.

The genes are TRBV25-1 and TRBJ2-1; 9 bases align to TRBD2. Trimming removed 2 bases from V and 7 bases from J; junction bases left unmatched: 6. The CDR3 runs 15 residues. Germline V gene data show CDR1 as MGHDK and CDR2 as SYGVNS. In DNA, the CDR3 is TGTGCCAGCAGTGAAGGGCTAGCGGGGAATAATGAGCAGTTCTTC. The encoded protein is CASSEGLAGNNEQFF.

The rearrangement links TRBV2 to TRBJ2-3; 10 bases are a match to TRBD1. Trimming removed 7 bases from V and 2 bases from J; junction bases left unmatched: 6. The CDR3 has 15 amino acids. CDR1 is SNHLY, CDR2 FYNNEI, per germline. The CDR3 protein is CASNVDRGTTDTQYF. In DNA form, the CDR3 reads TGTGCCAGCAACGTGGACAGGGGGACCACAGATACGCAGTATTTT.

V usage is TRBV10-3 and J usage is TRBJ1-1; 9 nucleotides agree with TRBD1. The V segment lost 4 bases and the J segment 4 bases; nucleotides outside the gene matches: 7. Germline loops: CDR1 ENHRY, CDR2 SYGVKD. The CDR3 consists of 15 residues. The CDR3 here is CAISGGTGRGTEAFF. The DNA for the CDR3 is TGTGCCATCAGTGGGGGGACAGGGCGAGGCACTGAAGCTTTCTTT.